These 5 T cell receptor beta chains originate from one sample sequenced in a study of blood T cell repertoires in COVID-19. Sequencing was performed with immunoSEQ multiplex PCR; in TCRdb, only in-frame clones are kept and a portion is missing. The sample contains roughly 110,000 clones, roughly 88% of which appear only once. The sample was peripheral blood. The receptors were gathered from a man between 45 and 60 years old with active or convalescent COVID-19.

The chain uses TRBV10-2 and TRBJ1-1, with D possibly matching TRBD1 (6 bases). Trimming removed 6 bases at V and 1 base at J, with 12 bases between. The CDR3 loop spans 14 amino acids. Per germline, CDR1 WSHSY and CDR2 SAAADI. The CDR3 is CASSPRGGNTEAFF. In nucleotides, the CDR3 is TGCGCCAGCAGCCCAAGGGGGGGGAACACTGAAGCTTTCTTT.

CDR3 DNA sequence: TGTGCCAGCAGTTACTCGGAGGGACTGAATGAAAAACTGTTTTTT. Its translation: CASSYSEGLNEKLFF. This chain connects TRBV6-2 or TRBV6-3 to TRBJ1-4, with a possible D match to TRBD1 (5 bases). V was trimmed by 0 bases and J by 5 bases, leaving 10 bases between them. The CDR3 sequence is 15 residues long. Germline V gives CDR1 MNHEY, CDR2 SVGEGT.

V gene TRBV6-5 combines with J gene TRBJ2-2; a possible D gene is TRBD1 (5 bases). Germline CDR1 MNHEY, CDR2 SVGAGI. The germline V and J ends were trimmed by 6 bases and 0 bases, with 11 bases remaining between them. This CDR3 comprises 15 residues. The CDR3 loop is CASRGAGPNTGELFF. The CDR3 DNA follows: TGTGCCAGCAGAGGGGCAGGGCCGAACACCGGGGAGCTGTTTTTT.

V is TRBV10-1 and J is TRBJ2-6, with D perhaps TRBD2 (5 bases). CDR1 and CDR2 from the germline V gene are WNHNN and SYGVQD (reference sequence). V dropped 0 bases and J dropped 2 bases, with 8 bases sitting between them. This CDR3 spans 16 amino acids. The CDR3 sequence: CASSESRGAGANVLTF. The CDR3 bases are TGCGCCAGCAGTGAGTCCCGGGGAGCTGGGGCCAACGTCCTGACTTTC.

The rearrangement joins TRBV19 to TRBJ2-5; 8 nucleotides align to TRBD1. Trimming took 3 bases from V and 4 from J; bases not matched to a gene: 4. The CDR3 runs to 14 residues. CDR1 LNHDA and CDR2 SQIVND come from the germline V gene (reference sequence). This CDR3 is CASSIPDRGETQYF. The DNA of the CDR3 is TGTGCCAGTAGTATCCCCGACAGGGGAGAGACCCAGTACTTC.